One and the same sample provided the 32 T cell receptor beta chains below, sequenced in a study of cytomegalovirus exposure and HLA in healthy donors. Assay used: immunoSEQ multiplex PCR; TCRdb lists only in-frame clones, some missing. The table includes roughly 68,000 clones, around 97% detected once. Sequencing was done on a sample of PBMCs. Receptors were obtained from a man younger than 35 in good health and CMV-seronegative.

CDR3 coding DNA: TGTGCCAGCAGTTCCCGACAGGGGGCATCGTTGTGGTCACCCCTCCACTTT. Translating it yields CASSSRQGASLWSPLHF. V usage is TRBV28 and J usage is TRBJ1-6, with TRBD1 matching over 10 bases. V lost 4 bases and J lost 10; bases outside the gene matches: 13. The length of the CDR3 is 17 residues. Looked up from germline, CDR1 is MDHEN and CDR2 is SYDVKM.

This sequence joins TRBV5-5 and TRBJ2-7; D is possibly TRBD1 (6 bases). This CDR3 region has 14 residues. Germline V gene data show CDR1 as SGHKS and CDR2 as YYEKEE (reference sequence). Deletions cut 2 bases from V and 2 bases from J, with 11 bases between. The CDR3 reads CASSLASGAYEQYF. CDR3 nucleotides: TGTGCCAGCAGCTTAGCATCAGGGGCCTACGAGCAGTACTTC.

The V gene is TRBV27, the J gene TRBJ1-2, with unresolved D. Germline V gene lookup returns CDR1 MNHEY and CDR2 SMNVEV (reference sequence). V was pared by 3 bases and J by 4 bases, with 15 bases between. The CDR3 totals 15 residues. The CDR3 is CASSFSRERPYGYTF. CDR3 DNA: TGTGCCAGCAGTTTCTCCCGGGAGAGACCCTATGGCTACACCTTC.

V and J are TRBV18 and TRBJ2-2, with no clear D. Between the trimmed V and J ends, which lost 3 bases and 0 bases, there was a span of 8 bases. This CDR3 spans 15 amino acids. Germline assignment: CDR1 KGHSH and CDR2 LQKENI. CDR3 amino acids: CASSPRVANTGELFF. As DNA, the CDR3 is TGTGCCAGCTCACCGAGAGTCGCGAACACCGGGGAGCTGTTTTTT.

The rearrangement links TRBV2 to TRBJ1-6, with D tentatively TRBD1 (5 bases). V shed 3 bases and J shed 7 bases, with 10 bases lying between them. This CDR3 is built from 14 residues. CDR1 and CDR2 from the germline V gene are SNHLY and FYNNEI. CDR3 in DNA: TGTGCCAGCAGTGACCGGACAAAAAATTCACCCCTCCACTTT. The encoded protein is CASSDRTKNSPLHF.

This chain connects TRBV7-8 to TRBJ2-7; D is perhaps TRBD1 (6 bases). CDR3 length equals 14 residues. V lost 3 bases and J 7 bases, leaving 16 bases between the germline ends. Germline V gene lookup returns CDR1 SGHVS and CDR2 FQNEAQ. CDR3 nucleotide sequence: TGTGCCAGCAGCTTCCCCGGGACAACTGATGAGCAGTACTTC. This codes for CASSFPGTTDEQYF.

The rearrangement uses TRBV6-5 and TRBJ1-2, with 7 bases lining up with TRBD1. CDR3 length equals 12 residues. Per germline, CDR1 MNHEY and CDR2 SVGAGI. V trimming: 6 bases; J trimming: 5 bases; junction bases outside the gene matches: 3. The CDR3 region has the DNA TGTGCCAGCAGCAGGGACAGATATGGCTACACCTTC. This sequence encodes CASSRDRYGYTF.

The V call is TRBV5-4, the J call TRBJ1-1, with D perhaps TRBD1 (5 bases). The CDR3 length is 14 residues. Trimming pared 2 bases from V and 3 bases from J, leaving 11 bases between. Germline CDR1 SGHNT, CDR2 YYREEE (reference sequence). The CDR3 DNA sequence: TGTGCCAGCAGCTTCCAGGGCACCTACACTGAAGCTTTCTTT. Encoded protein: CASSFQGTYTEAFF.

The rearrangement joins TRBV6-5 to TRBJ2-7; TRBD1 agrees at 10 bases. Germline CDR1 and CDR2: MNHEY and SVGAGI. The junction had 5 bases not matched to a gene; V was cut back by 2 bases and J by 4 bases. This CDR3 has 15 residues. This chain's CDR3 is CASSYQRDRGYEQYF. The CDR3 bases are TGTGCCAGCAGTTACCAAAGGGACAGGGGTTACGAGCAGTACTTC.

The genes are TRBV5-4 and TRBJ2-1; D is perhaps TRBD2 (7 bases). Trimming removed 4 bases at V and 6 bases at J, with 11 bases between. The CDR3 consists of 13 residues. Germline assignment: CDR1 SGHNT and CDR2 YYREEE (reference sequence). The CDR3 here is CASSLRGANEQFF. The CDR3 DNA follows: TGTGCCAGCAGCCTACGGGGGGCCAATGAGCAGTTCTTC.

The rearrangement uses TRBV7-9 and TRBJ1-4; 7 nucleotides match TRBD1. With 5 bases clipped from V and 8 bases from J, the junction kept 8 bases outside the gene matches. This CDR3 contains 14 residues. CDR1 and CDR2 from the germline V gene are SEHNR and FQNEAQ (reference sequence). CDR3 sequence reads: CASSRQGAGEKLFF. The CDR3 coding sequence is TGTGCCAGCAGCAGACAGGGCGCGGGGGAAAAACTGTTTTTT.

The gene calls are TRBV27 and TRBJ2-3, with D perhaps TRBD1 (5 bases). The CDR3 contains 12 residues. The V gene's germline CDR1 is MNHEY and CDR2 SMNVEV (reference sequence). V lost 7 bases to trimming and J lost 4 bases, with 9 bases between them. The CDR3 coding sequence is TGTGCCAGCACTGACAGCTCAGATACGCAGTATTTT. As protein: CASTDSSDTQYF.

This chain connects TRBV6-5 to TRBJ2-2, with 7 nucleotides matching TRBD1. CDR3 size: 14 residues. Trimming at V came to 6 bases and at J to 4 bases, leaving 5 bases not matched to a gene. Germline V gene data show CDR1 as MNHEY and CDR2 as SVGAGI. DNA for the CDR3: TGTGCCAGCAGACAGGGGATTGGCACCGGGGAGCTGTTTTTT. Protein sequence: CASRQGIGTGELFF.

The chain has TRBV28 and TRBJ1-1; possible D gene TRBD1, 6 bases. Germline V gene data show CDR1 as MDHEN and CDR2 as SYDVKM. The length of the CDR3 is 12 residues. V lost 5 bases and J lost 7, with 11 bases in between. CDR3 protein: CASSRRQDEAFF. The CDR3 DNA sequence: TGTGCCAGCAGTCGCCGACAGGATGAAGCTTTCTTT.

The chain carries TRBV11-1 and TRBJ2-2; D possibly corresponds to TRBD1 (6 bases). V lost 5 bases to trimming and J lost 8 bases, with 9 bases between them. This CDR3 contains 12 residues. Germline V gene sequence: CDR1 SGHAT, CDR2 FQDESV (reference sequence). CDR3 nucleotide sequence: TGTGCCAGCAGCCACAGGGCGGGGGAGCTGTTTTTT. Residues: CASSHRAGELFF.

This chain links TRBV13 with TRBJ1-2; 7 nucleotides agree with TRBD1. V was clipped by 1 base and J by 4 bases; unmatched bases: 3. CDR1 is PRHDT, CDR2 FYEKMQ, per germline (reference sequence). The CDR3 spans 14 residues. For the CDR3, the DNA is TGTGCCAGCAGCTTAGAGGGACAGCTCTATGGCTACACCTTC. It translates to CASSLEGQLYGYTF.

The J gene is TRBJ2-7, the V gene TRBV10-3; perhaps TRBD2 as D (6 bases). CDR1 and CDR2 (germline): ENHRY, SYGVKD. The V end was cut by 2 bases, the J end by 6 bases, with 8 bases between. This CDR3 spans 12 amino acids. CDR3 loop: CAISEGGGEQYF. CDR3 coding DNA: TGTGCCATCAGTGAGGGGGGAGGCGAGCAGTACTTC.

The chain uses TRBV27 and TRBJ1-1; D perhaps matches TRBD1 (6 bases). The CDR3 loop spans 13 amino acids. CDR1 MNHEY and CDR2 SMNVEV come from the germline V gene (reference sequence). V was clipped by 5 bases and J by 4 bases, with 11 bases between them. CDR3: CASSPGQFTEAFF. As DNA, the CDR3 is TGTGCCAGCAGTCCCGGACAGTTCACTGAAGCTTTCTTT.

This clone came up once. The chain employs TRBV4-1 and TRBJ2-3; D not resolved. CDR1 is MGHRA, CDR2 YSYEKL, per germline. The CDR3 loop spans 16 amino acids. V lost 1 base, J lost 1 base, and 12 bases lay in between. The CDR3 spells CASSQGSRRGTDTQYF. The CDR3 DNA is TGCGCCAGCAGCCAAGGGAGCCGCCGCGGCACAGATACGCAGTATTTT.

Only one count was recorded for this clone. This chain links TRBV28 with TRBJ1-3, with 12 nucleotides matching TRBD1. V lost 6 bases and J lost 1; bases outside the gene matches: 7. CDR3 length equals 17 residues. CDR1 MDHEN and CDR2 SYDVKM come from the germline V gene. This CDR3 reads CASSSGGQGASGNTIYF. The CDR3 bases are TGTGCCAGCAGCTCCGGGGGACAGGGGGCGTCTGGAAACACCATATATTTT.

The chain uses TRBV5-4 and TRBJ1-1; D uncertain. CDR3 length: 14 residues. Between the trimmed V and J ends, which lost 0 bases and 1 base, there was a span of 7 bases. From germline, CDR1 is SGHNT and CDR2 YYREEE (reference sequence). The CDR3 sequence: CASSLVSGNTEAFF. As DNA, the CDR3 is TGTGCCAGCAGCTTGGTTTCAGGGAACACTGAAGCTTTCTTT.

V is TRBV2 and J is TRBJ2-4; 7 bases align to TRBD1. Germline lookup yields CDR1 SNHLY and CDR2 FYNNEI. Trimming at V came to 6 bases and at J to 1 base, leaving 6 bases not matched to a gene. The CDR3 spans 15 residues. The CDR3 region has the DNA TGTGCCAGCAGACAGGGGATGATGGCCAAAAACATTCAGTACTTC. This codes for CASRQGMMAKNIQYF. The full variable domain, rest sourced from reference TRBV2 and TRBJ2-4, is EPEVTQTPSHQVTQMGQEVILRCVPISNHLYFYWYRQILGQKVEFLVSFYNNEISEKSEIFDDQFSVERPDGSNFTLKIRSTKLEDSAMYFCASRQGMMAKNIQYFGAGTRLSVL.

This chain connects TRBV4-1 to TRBJ2-7, with TRBD2 matching 13 bases. The CDR3 covers 16 residues. After removal of 4 bases from V and 4 bases from J, the junction contained 7 bases not matched to a gene. The germline gives CDR1 MGHRA, CDR2 YSYEKL. CDR3 DNA: TGCGCCAGCAGCCGAGCTGGACTAGCGGGGGTATACGAGCAGTACTTC. This codes for CASSRAGLAGVYEQYF.

The rearrangement links TRBV19 to TRBJ1-5, with D perhaps matching TRBD1 (6 bases). The CDR3 is 14 amino acids. V lost 5 bases and J 0 bases, leaving 8 bases between the germline ends. The germline gives CDR1 LNHDA, CDR2 SQIVND (reference sequence). CDR3 DNA: TGTGCCAGTAGTGACAGGTCTAGCAATCAGCCCCAGCATTTT. Protein product: CASSDRSSNQPQHF.

The chain employs TRBV13 and TRBJ2-5, with 9 bases aligning to TRBD2. The CDR3 length is 13 residues. Unmatched junction bases numbered 0, after V lost 2 bases and J lost 5 bases. CDR1 PRHDT and CDR2 FYEKMQ come from the germline V gene (reference sequence). CDR3 coding DNA: TGTGCCAGCAGCTTAACTAGCGGGGAGACCCAGTACTTC. Amino acids: CASSLTSGETQYF.

This clone is a singleton in its sample. The V gene is TRBV19, the J gene TRBJ2-3; 11 bases are a match to TRBD1. V lost 3 bases to trimming and J lost 2 bases; unmatched junction nucleotides: 1. The CDR3 consists of 15 residues. Germline V gene sequence: CDR1 LNHDA, CDR2 SQIVND (reference sequence). CDR3: CASSIGQGATDTQYF. CDR3 in DNA: TGTGCCAGTAGTATCGGACAGGGGGCCACAGATACGCAGTATTTT.

The J gene is TRBJ2-7, the V gene TRBV27; the match to TRBD1 covers 9 bases. The germline CDR1 and CDR2 sequences are MNHEY and SMNVEV (reference sequence). The J segment lost 4 bases and the V segment lost 5 bases, leaving 6 bases of the junction unmatched. The CDR3 extends over 14 amino acids. The CDR3 sequence is CASSRGQGLYEQYF. In DNA, the CDR3 is TGTGCCAGCAGTCGGGGACAGGGACTGTACGAGCAGTACTTC.

J is TRBJ1-3 and V is TRBV7-2, with TRBD1 identical over 8 bases. Trimming removed 0 bases from V and 2 bases from J; junction bases left unmatched: 3. The CDR3 contains 16 residues. Germline V lookup: CDR1 SGHTA, CDR2 FQGNSA. CDR3 nucleotides: TGTGCCAGCAGCTTAGCACAGGGGGGTACTGGAAACACCATATATTTT. Protein: CASSLAQGGTGNTIYF.

The chain is built from TRBV9 and TRBJ1-1, with 7 bases fitting TRBD1. The junction had 6 bases not matched to a gene; V was cut back by 6 bases and J by 1 base. CDR1 is SGDLS, CDR2 YYNGEE, per germline. The CDR3 consists of 14 residues. The CDR3 protein is CASNSGTENTEAFF. As DNA, the CDR3 is TGTGCCAGCAACTCCGGGACAGAGAACACTGAAGCTTTCTTT.

The chain combines TRBV5-1 with TRBJ1-1; D gene uncertain. Trimming shortened V by 2 bases and J by 0 bases, and 8 bases separated the two germline ends. The CDR3 has 14 residues. Germline V CDR1 and CDR2: SGHRS, YFSETQ. The CDR3 is CASSFTDMNTEAFF. CDR3 DNA: TGCGCCAGCAGCTTCACTGACATGAACACTGAAGCTTTCTTT. The full variable domain, in which reference TRBV5-1 and TRBJ1-1 provide the parts outside the CDR3, is KAGVTQTPRYLIKTRGQQVTLSCSPISGHRSVSWYQQTPGQGLQFLFEYFSETQRNKGNFPGRFSGRQFSNSRSEMNVSTLELGDSALYLCASSFTDMNTEAFFGQGTRLTVV.

The CDR3 loop is CASSMNRGGSYEQYF. CDR3 DNA sequence: TGTGCCAGCAGCATGAACAGGGGGGGTTCCTACGAGCAGTACTTC. The chain is built from TRBV5-4 and TRBJ2-7; tentative D call: TRBD1 (8 bases). Between the trimmed V and J ends, which lost 4 bases and 1 base, there was a span of 15 bases. The CDR3 has 15 residues. Germline CDR1 reads SGHNT; CDR2 reads YYREEE (reference sequence).

The gene calls are TRBV7-2 and TRBJ1-2, with TRBD1 as a possible D gene (6 bases). Germline assignment: CDR1 SGHTA and CDR2 FQGNSA. V dropped 5 bases and J dropped 1 base, with 8 bases sitting between them. This CDR3 is built from 13 residues. Written as DNA, the CDR3 is TGTGCCAGCAGCCCGGACAGTAACTATGGCTACACCTTC. This gives the protein CASSPDSNYGYTF.